This T cell receptor beta chain comes out of a study of T cells in Graves' hyperthyroidism and ophthalmopathy. The wider study: Peripheral blood draws took place at initial diagnosis, ahead of any treatment. Overall study results and limits: Ophthalmopathy and stable hyperthyroidism were separated by a 13 V-J model. Within blood appeared most thyroid clonotypes that had expanded above 0.001.

Template material for amplifying TCR beta CDR3 regions consisted of RNA transcripts. In the first-round RT-PCR of the TCR CDR3, the HTBI primer set was used. TCRdb analysed the multiplex PCR reads with MiXCR anew, one entry per CDR3 protein. The table includes roughly 360,000 distinct CDR3 sequences, around an eighth detected once. Disease duration under 2 months; hyperthyroidism patients were aged 18 to 65. CDR1 and CDR2 (germline): SGHRS, YFSETQ. Deletions cut 0 bases from V and 3 bases from J, with 12 bases between. The CDR3 covers 16 residues. This clonotype was observed many times. Its target is not known.

This clonotype was obtained from a man aged 25-40 years with Graves' hyperthyroidism that later progressed to Graves' ophthalmopathy. This rearrangement joins TRBV5-1 to TRBJ2-2, with D tentatively TRBD1 (5 bases). Sequencing was performed on blood. For the CDR3, the DNA is TGCGCCAGCAGCTTGGATTCAGGGTCGTACACCGGGGAGCTGTTTTTT. Translation: CASSLDSGSYTGELFF.